This T cell receptor (beta chain) was captured by sequencing in a study of cytomegalovirus exposure and HLA in healthy donors. V lost 4 bases and J lost 3; bases outside the gene matches: 5. The germline V gene encodes CDR1 SGHRS and CDR2 YFSETQ. The CDR3 contains 16 residues. PCR primers comprised 60 Vbeta and 13 Jbeta primers. Measured with immunoSEQ multiplex PCR; TCRdb has only the in-frame clones, and not every one. The sample includes 110,000 or so clones, around 66% seen only once; the top ten take 8% to 10%. Donors counted as nominally healthy when sampled, yet unrecorded immune exposures were likely.

The receptor's source is a man aged 18 to 29 in good health and CMV-seropositive. Sequenced sample: PBMCs. J is TRBJ2-7 and V is TRBV5-1, with 15 bases identical to TRBD2. The CDR3 sequence is CASSQGLAGGLYEQYF. CDR3 nucleotide sequence: TGCGCCAGCAGCCAAGGACTAGCGGGGGGGCTCTACGAGCAGTACTTC.